Shown below are 10 T cell receptor beta chains from a single sample sequenced in a study of cytomegalovirus exposure and HLA in healthy donors (dated by TCRdb to between 2016 and 2019). The library came from the immunoSEQ multiplex PCR assay. For the multiplex PCR, a mixture combining 60 forward primers for TCR Vbeta segments and 13 reverse primers for TCR Jbeta segments was used. TCRdb obtained this table from immuneACCESS and retained in-frame rearrangements with V and J assigned. These tables miss some clones; where compared with another copy, unresolved V genes account for less than half of the shortfall, and the remainder is unexplained. Present in this sample are 90,000 or so clones, 70% to 75% of which were seen just once. The ten most abundant clones make up more than 15% of the sample. Source material: PBMCs. The source is a young woman in good health and CMV-seropositive.

This clone was detected only a few times. The CDR3 reads CASSSGTRPNEQFF. The DNA of the CDR3 is TGTGCCAGCAGCTCCGGGACTAGGCCCAATGAGCAGTTCTTC. The V call is TRBV28, the J call TRBJ2-1; 8 bases agree with TRBD2. Germline V gene data show CDR1 as MDHEN and CDR2 as SYDVKM. Unmatched junction bases numbered 7, after V lost 6 bases and J lost 6 bases. This CDR3 comprises 14 residues.

The chain recombines TRBV6-6 with TRBJ1-4; D may be TRBD1 (5 bases). Germline CDR1 is MNHNY and CDR2 is SVGAGI (reference sequence). Trimming left V 4 bases short and J 0 bases short, with 9 bases between. This CDR3 comprises 15 residues. CDR3 nucleotide sequence: TGTGCCAGCAGTTCAGACAGAGCAACTAATGAAAAACTGTTTTTT. Amino acid sequence: CASSSDRATNEKLFF.

This clone was picked up one time. V usage is TRBV7-3 and J usage is TRBJ2-2; D is undetermined. Germline-derived CDR1 and CDR2 are SGHTA and FQGTGA. This CDR3 comprises 15 residues. V dropped 2 bases and J dropped 5 bases, with 12 bases sitting between them. The DNA for the CDR3 is TGTGCCAGCAGCTTATCGGTCGGTATGACCGGGGAGCTGTTTTTT. It translates to CASSLSVGMTGELFF.

This clone is a singleton in its sample. V is TRBV4-3 and J is TRBJ1-4; no clear D. Deletions cut 4 bases from V and 5 bases from J, with 14 bases between. The germline gives CDR1 LGHNA, CDR2 YSLEER. This CDR3 has 15 residues. The CDR3 region is CASSPAEEINEKLFF. DNA for the CDR3: TGCGCCAGCAGCCCCGCGGAAGAGATCAATGAAAAACTGTTTTTT.

CDR3 nucleotide sequence: TGTGCCAGCAGCTTGGGACCGACGGGTAGCGACGAGCAGTACTTC. This codes for CASSLGPTGSDEQYF. The genes are TRBV5-4 and TRBJ2-7; D might be TRBD2 (5 bases). This CDR3 contains 15 residues. Germline V CDR1 and CDR2: SGHNT, YYREEE (reference sequence). Trimming pared 0 bases from V and 5 bases from J, leaving 15 bases between.

The chain employs TRBV19 and TRBJ1-5; D gene ambiguous. Trimming took off 4 bases at V and 4 bases at J, with 2 bases between the two ends. The CDR3 totals 11 residues. CDR1 is LNHDA, CDR2 SQIVND, per germline (reference sequence). This CDR3 reads CASSTNQPQHF. In DNA, the CDR3 is TGTGCCAGTAGTACAAATCAGCCCCAGCATTTT.

V usage is TRBV4-3 and J usage is TRBJ1-4; possible D gene TRBD1, 5 bases. Germline CDR1 and CDR2: LGHNA and YSLEER. V lost 3 bases, J lost 5 bases, and 10 bases lay in between. CDR3 length equals 14 residues. CDR3 in amino acids: CASSHGTENEKLFF. CDR3 nucleotides: TGCGCCAGCAGCCACGGGACTGAAAATGAAAAACTGTTTTTT.

The J gene is TRBJ2-7, the V gene TRBV4-1, with 8 bases matching TRBD2. Germline lookup yields CDR1 MGHRA and CDR2 YSYEKL. The CDR3 runs to 15 residues. Trimming at V came to 0 bases and at J to 3 bases, leaving 4 bases not matched to a gene. CDR3 bases: TGCGCCAGCAGCCAAGAGCCGGGAGGGATCTACGAGCAGTACTTC. Amino acids: CASSQEPGGIYEQYF.

This chain connects TRBV30 to TRBJ1-5, with D possibly matching TRBD1 (5 bases). This CDR3 comprises 13 residues. Germline V gene lookup returns CDR1 GTSNPN and CDR2 SVGIG (reference sequence). The germline V and J ends were trimmed by 5 bases and 5 bases, with 13 bases remaining between them. DNA for the CDR3: TGTGCCTGGGGAGGGGCAGGAGATCAGCCCCAGCATTTT. Residues: CAWGGAGDQPQHF.

The rearrangement joins TRBV5-1 to TRBJ2-2; TRBD2 is a possible D gene (6 bases). V lost 6 bases and J lost 7, with 22 bases in between. Germline V gene sequence: CDR1 SGHRS, CDR2 YFSETQ. The CDR3 spans 16 residues. For the CDR3, the DNA is TGCGCCAGCACCCCACTAGCCGGACCTTCGGGCGGGGAGCTGTTTTTT. Its translation is CASTPLAGPSGGELFF.